The sequence of this TCR beta chain was determined in a study of neurological immune-mediated disorders. TCRdb independently ran MiXCR on the 5' RACE reads; one entry per CDR3 protein. The data show 55,000 or so distinct CDR3 sequences, 4% to 5.5% seen once. CDR1 is DFQATT, CDR2 SNEGSKA, per germline (reference sequence). Unmatched junction bases numbered 7, after V lost 6 bases and J lost 7 bases. The CDR3 spans 12 residues. The TCR was taken from a man aged 45-60 years with multiple sclerosis. This chain uses TRBV20-1 with TRBJ2-7; 9 bases align to TRBD1. Sequencing was done on a sample of PBMCs. The CDR3 region has the DNA TGCAGTGCCAGGGACAGGGCTGAAGAGCAGTACTTC. Translation gives CSARDRAEEQYF.